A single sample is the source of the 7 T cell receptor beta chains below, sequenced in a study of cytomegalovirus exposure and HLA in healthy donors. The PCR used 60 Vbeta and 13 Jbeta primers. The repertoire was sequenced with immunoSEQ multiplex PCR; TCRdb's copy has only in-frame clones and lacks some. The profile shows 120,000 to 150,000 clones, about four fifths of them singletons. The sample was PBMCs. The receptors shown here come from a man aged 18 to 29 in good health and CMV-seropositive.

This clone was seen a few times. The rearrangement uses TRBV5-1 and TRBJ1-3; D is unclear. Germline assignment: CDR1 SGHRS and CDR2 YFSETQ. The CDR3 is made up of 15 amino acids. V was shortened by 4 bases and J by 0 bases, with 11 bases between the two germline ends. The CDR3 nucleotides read TGCGCCAGCAGCCCCGGGTCGGTCTCTGGAAACACCATATATTTT. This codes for CASSPGSVSGNTIYF.

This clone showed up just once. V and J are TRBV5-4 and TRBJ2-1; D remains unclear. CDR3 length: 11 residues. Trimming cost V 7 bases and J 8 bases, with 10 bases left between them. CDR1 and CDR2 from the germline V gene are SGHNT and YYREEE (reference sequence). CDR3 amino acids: CASRRSDEQFF. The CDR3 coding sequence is TGTGCCAGCCGCAGGTCCGATGAGCAGTTCTTC.

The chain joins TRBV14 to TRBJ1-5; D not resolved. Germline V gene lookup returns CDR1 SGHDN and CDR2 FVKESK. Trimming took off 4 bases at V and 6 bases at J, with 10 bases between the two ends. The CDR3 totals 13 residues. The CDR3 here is CASSPSGGQPQHF. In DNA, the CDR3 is TGTGCCAGCAGCCCCAGTGGAGGTCAGCCCCAGCATTTT.

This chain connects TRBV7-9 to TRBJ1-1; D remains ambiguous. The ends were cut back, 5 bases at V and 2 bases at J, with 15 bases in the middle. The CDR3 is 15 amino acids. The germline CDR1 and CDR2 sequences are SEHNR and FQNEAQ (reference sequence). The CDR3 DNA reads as TGTGCCAGCAGCCCGGTAAGGCGGTTAAACACTGAAGCTTTCTTT. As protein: CASSPVRRLNTEAFF.

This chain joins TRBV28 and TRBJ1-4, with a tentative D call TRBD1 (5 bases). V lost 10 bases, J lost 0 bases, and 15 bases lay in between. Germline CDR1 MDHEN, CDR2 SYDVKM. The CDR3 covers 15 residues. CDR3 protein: CAISPAGATNEKLFF. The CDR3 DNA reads TGTGCCATCTCCCCGGCGGGGGCAACTAATGAAAAACTGTTTTTT.

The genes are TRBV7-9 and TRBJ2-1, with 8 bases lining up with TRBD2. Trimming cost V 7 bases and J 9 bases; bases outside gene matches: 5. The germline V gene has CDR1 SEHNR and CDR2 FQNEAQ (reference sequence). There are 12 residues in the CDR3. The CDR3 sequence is CASIGRAGEQFF. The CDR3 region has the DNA TGTGCCAGCATCGGGAGGGCGGGTGAGCAGTTCTTC.

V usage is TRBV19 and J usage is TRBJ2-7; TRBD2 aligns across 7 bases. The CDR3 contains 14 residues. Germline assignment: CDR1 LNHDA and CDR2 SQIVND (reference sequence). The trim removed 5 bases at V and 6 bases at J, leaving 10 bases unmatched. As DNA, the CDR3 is TGTGCCAGTAGTCTCTCCGGGACTAAGGGCGAGCAGTACTTC. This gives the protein CASSLSGTKGEQYF.